This T cell receptor (beta chain) was identified in a study of chemoradiotherapy in HPV16-positive cancers. Whole-study results and caveats: Better recurrence-free survival went with HPV-responsive T-cell expansion in HPV16-positive patients. During treatment, candidate HPV-specific clones and E7-related motifs expanded in tumor.

In its sample, this clone was seen once. Its matching antigen is unknown. Produced via immunoSEQ multiplex PCR; TCRdb's table is partial and in-frame only. The table lists 5,200 or so clones, roughly three quarters of them singletons, with less than 15% in the top ten. The CDR3 is 17 amino acids. J lost 2 bases, V lost 4 bases, and 9 bases had no gene match. Germline lookup yields CDR1 LNHNV and CDR2 YYDKDF (reference sequence). V usage is TRBV15 and J usage is TRBJ1-3, with TRBD1 matching over 9 bases. The receptor was isolated from a human donor with HPV-associated anogenital cancer. Sequenced here: tumor tissue, sampled from a patient who underwent chemoradiotherapy. The chain's CDR3 is CATSNRDRAFTGNTIYF. The CDR3, as DNA: TGTGCCACCAGCAACCGGGACAGGGCTTTCACTGGAAACACCATATATTTT.